What follows is one TCR beta chain and its context. What antigen it recognizes has not been identified. Base quality data are lacking; no much larger clone is found one base away. During the collection period, no immune events, such as infections, were documented for the healthy donors. Time-dependent variance in a beta-binomial model of T-cell clone differential abundance was calibrated using healthy-donor blood repertoires as a training cohort. There were ten or so healthy donors in the training cohort, of whom 3 were female and 7 were male. An age range of about 25 to 64 years, with an average of around 44 years, was recorded for the donors. Whole blood from each healthy donor was obtained from a commercial supplier and was collected at three time points around 2 weeks apart. Genomic DNA was extracted from unsorted whole blood for immunosequencing. The sample originates from a study of identifying expanded T cells in peripheral blood (dated by TCRdb to between 2018 and 2020). Broadly, across the study: Separate aliquots of the same genomic DNA pool were sequenced to produce technical replicates, and four replicates were compared in pairs. Study-wide conclusions, independent of this receptor: Both the number of clones called differentially abundant and the false-positive rate were significantly reduced by the beta-binomial model across all healthy-donor time intervals. Between technical replicates the binomial model flagged roughly 1.1 differentially abundant clones, whereas over around 2 weeks the binomial model flagged about 15 and over about four weeks 19 to 20. The authors expected that biological variance in healthy repertoires might rise further over much longer intervals, such as months to years. Across all healthy donors, variance in clone template counts between roughly two-week samples was found to increase significantly with total template count.

Counted from cysteine to phenylalanine, this CDR3 has 15 amino acids. The CDR3 DNA has 45 bases and is translated from base 1. The junction shows trimming of 5 bases on V and 7 bases on J, plus 20 bases between the germline ends. Based on the germline V gene, the CDR1 and CDR2 sequences are SGHTA and FQGNSA. TCRbeta CDR3 regions were profiled by bias-controlled multiplex PCR amplification of genomic DNA with the immunoSEQ Assay. For the original study's pipeline: The absolute abundance of each unique TCRbeta CDR3 region was quantified after sequences were collapsed and filtered. Two models were used to test differential abundance: a binomial model (Fisher-equivalent) and a beta-binomial model that adds time-dependent variance fitted from healthy donors. Clones with fewer than 5 combined templates were excluded, and clones with Benjamini-Hochberg FDR below 0.01 were called differentially abundant. In the beta-binomial model, variance was expressed as a function of the total template count across the two samples, in the form v = (b*log(k)+a)^2. TCRdb took this table from immuneACCESS and kept in-frame rearrangements with V and J called. Such tables lack part of the clones; where checked against another copy, unresolved V genes explain under half of the gap, and the rest is unexplained. D and trimming were read from the DNA, whereas the V and J calls and clone size are those reported in that table. Present in this sample are about 82,000 clones, around nine tenths of which were seen just once. The ten largest clonotypes hold 7% to 7.5% of the sample.

In this chain, TRBV7-2 is recombined with TRBJ2-5; the D gene is tentatively TRBD1 or TRBD2, each matching 5 bases. Material: blood. The clonotype comes from a person aged 18-69 years in good health. The nucleotides read TGTGCCAGCAGCGCCCAGGGACCACCCCGGGGGACCCAGTACTTC. It codes for CASSAQGPPRGTQYF.